This T cell receptor beta chain stems from a study of vaccination effects on CD4 cells after COVID-19. About this clone itself: Antigen unknown.

The assay was immunoSEQ multiplex PCR, and TCRdb's table has in-frame clones only and misses some. This table holds around 26,000 clones, 73% found once. Researchers isolated CD4+ T cells once approximately eleven days of culture had elapsed. This sequence was found in a human donor who received a COVID-19 vaccine. The sample was CD4+ T cells from PBMCs cultured without peptide, taken before COVID-19 vaccination.

The CDR3 DNA reads TGTGCCAGCAGCTTAGGGGGCGCGGGGGTGTACACTGAAGCTTTCTTT. The encoded protein is CASSLGGAGVYTEAFF. The chain joins TRBV7-6 to TRBJ1-1, with D tentatively TRBD1 (5 bases). The V end was cut by 1 base, the J end by 3 bases, with 15 bases between. The CDR3 is 16 amino acids. Germline CDR1 is SGHVS and CDR2 is FNYEAQ.